Given below is one TCR beta chain in context. V lost 4 bases to trimming and J lost 1 base, with 20 bases between them. The CDR3 runs to 17 residues. Germline values: CDR1 SGDLS, CDR2 YYNGEE. This specimen comes from a study of blood T cell repertoires in COVID-19. Study-wide context: Acute-phase and convalescent COVID-19 samples originated in the United States, Italy and Spain. T cells, B-cell-depleted T cells, or PBMCs provided the cDNA or gDNA that served as material.

As originally analysed: By means of reference gene primer amplification, nucleated cell counts were estimated. The repertoire was sequenced with immunoSEQ multiplex PCR; TCRdb's copy has only in-frame clones and lacks some. V, J and clone size are taken as reported in that table, and D and trimming were inferred from the DNA itself. Of more than 70,000 clones in the sample, 80% to 90% were seen once. The chain employs TRBV9 and TRBJ1-2; D is possibly TRBD1 (5 bases). This sequence originates from a man in his forties or fifties with acute or convalescent COVID-19. The sequencing input was peripheral blood. The CDR3 loop reads CASSSLGGGSFNYGYTF. The CDR3, as DNA: TGTGCCAGCAGCTCCCTCGGGGGTGGCAGTTTTAACTATGGCTACACCTTC.